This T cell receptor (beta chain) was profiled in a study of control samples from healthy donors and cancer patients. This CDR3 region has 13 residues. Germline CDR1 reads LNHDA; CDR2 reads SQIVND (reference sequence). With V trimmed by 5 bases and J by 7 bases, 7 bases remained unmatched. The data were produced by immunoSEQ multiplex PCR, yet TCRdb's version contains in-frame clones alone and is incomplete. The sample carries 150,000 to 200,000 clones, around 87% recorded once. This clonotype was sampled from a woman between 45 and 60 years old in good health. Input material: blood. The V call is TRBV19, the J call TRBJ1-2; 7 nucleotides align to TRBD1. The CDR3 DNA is TGTGCCAGTAGTTTCGACAGGGAAGGTGGCTACACCTTC. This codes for CASSFDREGGYTF.